One and the same sample provided the 18 T cell receptor beta chains below, sequenced in a study of T cells in Graves' hyperthyroidism and ophthalmopathy. From RNA transcripts, TCR beta CDR3 regions were amplified. The HTBI set primed first-round TCR CDR3 RT-PCR. TCRdb processed the multiplex PCR reads anew with MiXCR; each CDR3 protein has one entry. The table lists about 640,000 distinct CDR3 sequences, about a fifth of them singletons, with 34% in the top ten. Sequenced input: blood. Receptors were obtained from a man aged 25-45 years with Graves' ophthalmopathy.

V usage is TRBV4-1 and J usage is TRBJ1-6, with D perhaps matching TRBD1 (5 bases). The V end was cut by 1 base, the J end by 10 bases, with 20 bases between. This CDR3 has 17 amino acids. Germline values: CDR1 MGHRA, CDR2 YSYEKL. In DNA form, the CDR3 reads TGCGCCAGCAGCCAAGTTTTAGGGACCCGTCAGAGCTCACCCCTCCACTTT. It yields the protein CASSQVLGTRQSSPLHF.

In its sample, this clonotype was seen once. The chain recombines TRBV30 with TRBJ2-6; no firm D call. V was pared by 2 bases and J by 4 bases, with 12 bases between. The length of the CDR3 is 15 residues. Germline V gives CDR1 GTSNPN, CDR2 SVGIG (reference sequence). In DNA, the CDR3 is TGTGCCTGGAGTCCCCCCGAGGCCGGGGCCAACGTCCTGACTTTC. This gives the protein CAWSPPEAGANVLTF.

This chain uses TRBV5-1 with TRBJ2-5; 7 nucleotides align to TRBD1. The V and J ends lost 2 bases and 0 bases, in that order; junction bases with no gene match: 4. The CDR3 contains 15 residues. CDR1 and CDR2 (germline): SGHRS, YFSETQ. CDR3 DNA sequence: TGCGCCAGCAGCTTTCTGGGGACAGACCAAGAGACCCAGTACTTC. It is translated as CASSFLGTDQETQYF.

Ten or more counts support this clonotype. This chain joins TRBV30 and TRBJ2-7, with 9 bases aligning to TRBD2. This CDR3 has 13 residues. Germline CDR1 reads GTSNPN; CDR2 reads SVGIG (reference sequence). Trimming took 1 base from V and 4 from J; bases not matched to a gene: 2. This CDR3 is CAWSGTSAYEQYF. The CDR3 coding sequence is TGTGCCTGGAGTGGGACTAGCGCTTACGAGCAGTACTTC.

Note on this clonotype: At one of its ends the junction is not consistent with the germline gene, which may arise from a read error. V is TRBV13 and J is TRBJ2-7, with 7 nucleotides matching TRBD2. This CDR3 has 13 amino acids. From germline, CDR1 is PRHDT and CDR2 FYEKMQ (reference sequence). CDR3: CASRDYLHYGQYF. In DNA, the CDR3 is TGTGCCAGCCGGGACTACCTCCATTACGGGCAGTACTTC.

The sample holds many counts of this clonotype. The rearrangement uses TRBV7-8 and TRBJ2-3, with D unresolved. Trimming took 5 bases from V and 2 from J, leaving 11 bases between them. The V gene's germline CDR1 is SGHVS and CDR2 FQNEAQ. CDR3 length equals 14 residues. CDR3 sequence: CASSPSANTDTQYF. The CDR3, as DNA: TGTGCCAGCAGCCCGAGCGCCAACACAGATACGCAGTATTTT. Combining the CDR3 with reference TRBV7-8 and TRBJ2-3 gives the whole variable domain GAGVSQSPRYKVAKRGQDVALRCDPISGHVSLFWYQQALGQGPEFLTYFQNEAQLDKSGLPSDRFFAERPEGSVSTLKIQRTQQEDSAVYLCASSPSANTDTQYFGPGTRLTVL.

Written as DNA, the CDR3 is TGTGCCACCAGCAGAGAGAGGACTAGCCTAAACACCGGGGAGCTGTTTTTT. It yields the protein CATSRERTSLNTGELFF. The chain carries TRBV15 and TRBJ2-2; 8 nucleotides agree with TRBD2. Germline assignment: CDR1 LNHNV and CDR2 YYDKDF (reference sequence). Trimming at V came to 0 bases and at J to 2 bases, leaving 5 bases not matched to a gene. CDR3 length: 17 residues.

The chain is built from TRBV10-3 and TRBJ2-3; 9 bases match TRBD2. The junction had 5 bases not matched to a gene; V was cut back by 2 bases and J by 5 bases. The CDR3 length is 15 residues. Germline V CDR1 and CDR2: ENHRY, SYGVKD. The CDR3: CAISEPGTSLDTQYF. CDR3 in DNA: TGTGCCATCAGTGAGCCCGGGACTAGCTTAGATACGCAGTATTTT.

This clonotype has at least ten counts. The chain has TRBV7-3 and TRBJ2-1, with a possible D match to TRBD2 (5 bases). Trimming left V 1 base short and J 9 bases short, with 10 bases between. CDR1 is SGHTA, CDR2 FQGTGA, per germline. The CDR3 contains 13 residues. CDR3 DNA sequence: TGTGCCAGCAGCTTAAGCGGAGGTTCTGAGCAGTTCTTC. Amino acids: CASSLSGGSEQFF.

V gene TRBV6-1 combines with J gene TRBJ1-5; perhaps TRBD1 as D (5 bases). Trimming removed 2 bases from V and 2 bases from J, with 13 bases in between. Germline V gives CDR1 MNHNS, CDR2 SASEGT. This CDR3 has 16 amino acids. DNA for the CDR3: TGTGCCAGCAGTGAATCCTGGGACGCCGGCAATCAGCCCCAGCATTTT. Translating it yields CASSESWDAGNQPQHF.

The chain recombines TRBV7-2 with TRBJ2-7; 12 bases line up with TRBD2. This CDR3 spans 17 amino acids. Germline CDR1 and CDR2: SGHTA and FQGNSA. The V gene end was trimmed by 6 bases and the J gene end by 1 base; junction bases not matched to a gene: 10. CDR3 bases: TGTGCCAGCAGTCAGTCTAGCGGGAGGGAGGGTTCCTACGAGCAGTACTTC. This encodes CASSQSSGREGSYEQYF.

The chain is built from TRBV4-1 and TRBJ1-4, with D perhaps TRBD1 (6 bases). Germline V gene lookup returns CDR1 MGHRA and CDR2 YSYEKL. This CDR3 spans 19 amino acids. Trimming took 1 base from V and 3 from J, leaving 21 bases between them. CDR3 nucleotide sequence: TGCGCCAGCAGCCAAGCAGCGATTCTCAAAGGGGGGGCTAATGAAAAACTGTTTTTT. This encodes CASSQAAILKGGANEKLFF.

This clonotype was seen ten or more times. The chain uses TRBV30 and TRBJ1-3; D gene uncertain. V shed 2 bases and J shed 0 bases, with 5 bases lying between them. Germline-derived CDR1 and CDR2 are GTSNPN and SVGIG (reference sequence). This CDR3 spans 13 amino acids. The CDR3 reads CAWSLGSGNTIYF. Written as DNA, the CDR3 is TGTGCCTGGAGTTTGGGCTCTGGAAACACCATATATTTT. Full variable domain (rest looked up from reference TRBV30 and TRBJ1-3): SQTIHQWPATLVQPVGSPLSLECTVEGTSNPNLYWYRQAAGRGLQLLFYSVGIGQISSEVPQNLSASRPQDRQFILSSKKLLLSDSGFYLCAWSLGSGNTIYFGEGSWLTVV.

This clonotype was observed a few times. The J gene is TRBJ2-3, the V gene TRBV7-3; D is undetermined. V was pared by 4 bases and J by 6 bases, with 11 bases between. CDR3 size: 13 residues. Looked up from germline, CDR1 is SGHTA and CDR2 is FQGTGA. CDR3 residues: CASSSKVSDTQYF. In nucleotides, the CDR3 is TGTGCCAGCAGCTCAAAGGTATCGGATACGCAGTATTTT.

This clonotype has at least ten counts. The gene calls are TRBV28 and TRBJ2-5; D not resolved. Trimming cost V 3 bases and J 1 base, with 6 bases left between them. The CDR3 has 13 amino acids. CDR1 and CDR2 from the germline V gene are MDHEN and SYDVKM. The CDR3 DNA reads as TGTGCCAGCAGTTTGAGGATCCAAGAGACCCAGTACTTC. Protein: CASSLRIQETQYF.

This clonotype showed up many times. CDR3 nucleotides: TGTGCCAGCAGTTTAGACAGGGTTAATTCACCCCTCCACTTT. This codes for CASSLDRVNSPLHF. The chain is built from TRBV27 and TRBJ1-6; 7 bases map to TRBD1. V lost 2 bases to trimming and J lost 6 bases; unmatched junction nucleotides: 1. Germline CDR1 is MNHEY and CDR2 is SMNVEV (reference sequence). The CDR3 loop spans 14 amino acids.

This clonotype was counted ten times or more. The chain carries TRBV11-2 and TRBJ2-1; 13 bases align to TRBD2. This CDR3 spans 16 amino acids. With 5 bases clipped from V and 3 bases from J, the junction kept 4 bases outside the gene matches. Per the germline V gene, CDR1 is SGHAT and CDR2 is FQNNGV. CDR3 protein: CASSDRLAGGYNEQFF. The CDR3 DNA is TGTGCCAGCAGCGATAGACTAGCGGGAGGCTACAATGAGCAGTTCTTC.

This clonotype has only a few counts. This chain joins TRBV5-1 and TRBJ2-1; 10 bases line up with TRBD1. V gave up 4 bases and J gave up 4 bases; unmatched junction bases: 14. Germline CDR1 is SGHRS and CDR2 is YFSETQ. The CDR3 length is 18 residues. CDR3 DNA sequence: TGCGCCAGCAGCCAATCCGGGACAGGGGTCCATTTTTACAATGAGCAGTTCTTC. Residues: CASSQSGTGVHFYNEQFF.